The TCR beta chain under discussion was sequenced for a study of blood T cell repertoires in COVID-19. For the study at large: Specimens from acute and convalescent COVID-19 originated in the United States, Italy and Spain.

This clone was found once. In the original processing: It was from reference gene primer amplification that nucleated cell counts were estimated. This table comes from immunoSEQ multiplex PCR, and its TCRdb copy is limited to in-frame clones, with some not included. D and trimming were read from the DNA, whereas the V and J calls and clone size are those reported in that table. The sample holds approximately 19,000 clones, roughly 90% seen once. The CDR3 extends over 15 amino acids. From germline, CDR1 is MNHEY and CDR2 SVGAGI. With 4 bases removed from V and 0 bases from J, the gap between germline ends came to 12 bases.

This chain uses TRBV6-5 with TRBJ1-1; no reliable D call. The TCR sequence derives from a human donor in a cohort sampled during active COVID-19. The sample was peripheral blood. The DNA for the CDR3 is TGTGCCAGCAGTTCACTGCAGGTGGTGAACACTGAAGCTTTCTTT. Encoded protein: CASSSLQVVNTEAFF.